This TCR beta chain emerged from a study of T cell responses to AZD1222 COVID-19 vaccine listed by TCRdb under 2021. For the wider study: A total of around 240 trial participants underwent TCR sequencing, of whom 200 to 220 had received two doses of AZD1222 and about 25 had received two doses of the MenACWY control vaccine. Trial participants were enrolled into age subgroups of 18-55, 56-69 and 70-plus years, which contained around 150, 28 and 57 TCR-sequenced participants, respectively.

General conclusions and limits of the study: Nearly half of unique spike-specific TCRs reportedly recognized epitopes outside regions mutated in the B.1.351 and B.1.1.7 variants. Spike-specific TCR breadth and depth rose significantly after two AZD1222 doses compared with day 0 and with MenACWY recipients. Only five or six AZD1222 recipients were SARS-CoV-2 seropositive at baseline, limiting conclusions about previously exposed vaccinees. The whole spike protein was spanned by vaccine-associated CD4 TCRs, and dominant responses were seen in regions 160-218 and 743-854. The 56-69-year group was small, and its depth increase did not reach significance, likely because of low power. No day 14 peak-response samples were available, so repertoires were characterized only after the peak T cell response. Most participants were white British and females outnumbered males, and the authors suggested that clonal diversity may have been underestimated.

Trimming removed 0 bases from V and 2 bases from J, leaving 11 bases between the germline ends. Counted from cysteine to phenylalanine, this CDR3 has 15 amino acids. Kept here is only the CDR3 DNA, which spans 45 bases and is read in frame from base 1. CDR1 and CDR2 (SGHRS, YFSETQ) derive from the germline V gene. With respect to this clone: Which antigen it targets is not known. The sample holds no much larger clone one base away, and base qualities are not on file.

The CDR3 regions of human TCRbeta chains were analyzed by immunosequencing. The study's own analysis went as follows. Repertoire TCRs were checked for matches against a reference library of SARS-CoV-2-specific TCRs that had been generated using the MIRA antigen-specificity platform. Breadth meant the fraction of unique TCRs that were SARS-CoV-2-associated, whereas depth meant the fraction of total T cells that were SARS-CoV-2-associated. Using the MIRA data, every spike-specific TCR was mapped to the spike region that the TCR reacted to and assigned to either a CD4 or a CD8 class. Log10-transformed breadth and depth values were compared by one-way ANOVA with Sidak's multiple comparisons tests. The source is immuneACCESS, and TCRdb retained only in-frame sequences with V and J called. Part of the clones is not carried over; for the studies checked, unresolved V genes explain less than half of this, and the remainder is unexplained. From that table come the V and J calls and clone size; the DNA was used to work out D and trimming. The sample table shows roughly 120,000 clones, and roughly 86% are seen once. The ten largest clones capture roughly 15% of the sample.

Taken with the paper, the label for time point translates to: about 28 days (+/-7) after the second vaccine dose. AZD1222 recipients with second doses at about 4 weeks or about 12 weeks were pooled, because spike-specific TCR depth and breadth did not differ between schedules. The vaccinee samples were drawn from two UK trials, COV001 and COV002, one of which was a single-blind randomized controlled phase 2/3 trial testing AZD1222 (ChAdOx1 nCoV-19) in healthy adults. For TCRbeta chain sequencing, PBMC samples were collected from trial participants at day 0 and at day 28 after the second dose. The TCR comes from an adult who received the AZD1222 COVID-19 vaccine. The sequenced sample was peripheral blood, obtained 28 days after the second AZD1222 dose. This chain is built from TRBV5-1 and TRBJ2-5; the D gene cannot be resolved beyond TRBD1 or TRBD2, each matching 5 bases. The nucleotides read TGCGCCAGCAGCTTGGAGGGAGCAGGGCAAGAGACCCAGTACTTC. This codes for CASSLEGAGQETQYF.